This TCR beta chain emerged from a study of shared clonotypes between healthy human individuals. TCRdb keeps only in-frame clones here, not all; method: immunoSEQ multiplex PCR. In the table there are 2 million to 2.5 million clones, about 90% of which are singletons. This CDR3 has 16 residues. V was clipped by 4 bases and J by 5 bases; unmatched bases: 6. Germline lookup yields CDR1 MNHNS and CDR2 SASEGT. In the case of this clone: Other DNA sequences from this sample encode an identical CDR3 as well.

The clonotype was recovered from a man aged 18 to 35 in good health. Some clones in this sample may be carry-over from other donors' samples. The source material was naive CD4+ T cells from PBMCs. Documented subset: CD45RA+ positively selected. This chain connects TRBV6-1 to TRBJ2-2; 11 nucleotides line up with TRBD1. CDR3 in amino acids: CASSARGQGGTGELFF. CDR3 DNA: TGTGCCAGCAGTGCCCGGGGACAGGGGGGGACCGGGGAGCTGTTTTTT.